The source of this T cell receptor (beta chain) is a study of T cell repertoires in cytomegalovirus infection. Study in general: CMV epitopes, recently identified HLA-C-restricted and well-studied HLA-B-restricted, were used.

TCRdb re-called the reads through MiXCR, storing one row per CDR3 protein. This table holds 900,000 to 950,000 distinct CDR3 sequences, roughly 30% found once. V gave up 8 bases and J gave up 5 bases, with 9 bases separating them. This CDR3 has 11 amino acids. Germline CDR1 is MNHEY and CDR2 is SVGAGI. With regard to this clonotype: As yet, its antigen is unknown.

Study-wide results and caveats: There were HLA-C-restricted CMV-specific TCR beta clonotypes dominating the ex vivo response.

This rearrangement joins TRBV6-5 to TRBJ2-5, with a weak D call TRBD1 (6 bases). The sample consisted of cultured CD8+ T cells from PBMCs, taken from culture after CMV antigen stimulation. This receptor was taken from a human donor in good health (CMV status not recorded). Some clones in this sample may be carry-over from other donors' samples. CDR3 sequence reads: CASGGFETQYF. CDR3 nucleotide sequence: TGTGCCAGCGGGGGCTTCGAGACCCAGTACTTC.